A selection of T cell receptor beta chains follows, all from one sample in a study of blood T cells in healthy people across ages. TCRdb recomputed calls from the 5' RACE reads with MiXCR, one row per CDR3 protein. The sample lists more than 800,000 distinct CDR3 sequences; roughly 45% were seen once. The sequenced sample consisted of blood. Receptor source: a woman aged 60-70 years in good health. CDR3s include the opening cysteine and the closing phenylalanine or tryptophan. The D gene is left open where the match is weak. Expanded clones get a size class; other rows say once, few or many, or leave the size out.

>TRBV7-3|TRBJ2-7|NA|NA
CASSLGSGGLYEQYF
TGTGCCAGCAGCTTAGGTTCTGGTGGGCTCTACGAGCAGTACTTC
>TRBV7-9|TRBJ2-1|NA|NA
CASSPFNEQFF
TGTGCCAGCAGCCCCTTCAATGAGCAGTTCTTC
>TRBV30|TRBJ2-5|NA|NA
CAWSDLGETQYF
TGTGCCTGGAGTGATCTTGGGGAGACCCAGTACTTC
>TRBV28|TRBJ2-3|NA|NA
CASSLTRDQRYTSTDTQYF
TGTGCCAGCAGTTTAACCCGGGACCAACGCTATACTAGCACAGATACGCAGTATTTT
>TRBV10-3|TRBJ2-4|TRBD1|NA
CAISDRGSGNIQYF
TGTGCCATCAGTGACAGGGGGTCGGGGAACATTCAGTACTTC
>TRBV12-3/TRBV12-4|TRBJ1-2|NA|few
CASSLEDGSPSTF
TGTGCCAGCAGTTTAGAGGACGGCAGCCCTTCCACCTTC
>TRBV29-1|TRBJ2-7|NA|NA
CSVRVFNEQYF
TGCAGCGTTAGGGTGTTCAACGAGCAGTACTTC
>TRBV12-3/TRBV12-4|TRBJ2-5|TRBD1|NA
CASKPGGTETQYF
TGTGCCAGCAAGCCAGGGGGCACGGAGACCCAGTACTTC
>TRBV29-1|TRBJ1-2|NA|NA
CSVAGPGGVGYTF
TGCAGCGTGGCCGGACCCGGAGGAGTGGGCTACACCTTC
>TRBV20-1|TRBJ2-7|NA|NA
CSVRALVYEQYF
TGCAGTGTTAGAGCTCTAGTATACGAGCAGTACTTC
>TRBV7-6|TRBJ1-3|NA|NA
CASSLADGWGGNTIYF
TGTGCCAGCAGCTTAGCGGACGGATGGGGGGGAAACACCATATATTTT
>TRBV10-3|TRBJ1-6|NA|NA
CAISEGSTNSPLHF
TGTGCCATCAGTGAGGGCAGCACTAATTCACCCCTCCACTTT
>TRBV4-1|TRBJ2-7|TRBD1|NA
CASSQDFGGGTGLYEQYF
TGCGCCAGCAGCCAAGATTTTGGGGGGGGGACAGGGCTTTACGAGCAGTACTTC
>TRBV9|TRBJ2-5|NA|NA
CASSAGLDQETQYF
TGTGCCAGCAGCGCCGGTCTAGACCAAGAGACCCAGTACTTC
>TRBV5-1|TRBJ1-1|NA|NA
CASSLGWAGAMNTEAFF
TGCGCCAGCAGCTTGGGCTGGGCCGGGGCTATGAACACTGAAGCTTTCTTT
>TRBV5-1|TRBJ1-6|NA|few
CASSLDTGSRIISPLHF
TGCGCCAGCAGCTTGGATACAGGGAGCAGGATAATCTCACCCCTCCACTTT
>TRBV18|TRBJ2-7|NA|few
CASSPVRAINYEQYF
TGTGCCAGCTCACCAGTTAGAGCGATCAACTACGAGCAGTACTTC
>TRBV20-1|TRBJ1-4|NA|NA
CSARRGSEKLFF
TGCAGTGCTAGGAGGGGAAGTGAAAAACTGTTTTTT
>TRBV12-3/TRBV12-4|TRBJ2-3|TRBD2|many
CASSAERAGADTQYF
TGTGCCAGCAGTGCAGAAAGAGCGGGAGCAGATACGCAGTATTTT
>TRBV27|TRBJ1-6|NA|few
CASSVSSGSPLHF
TGTGCCAGCAGTGTTTCTTCAGGTTCACCCCTCCACTTT
>TRBV20-1|TRBJ2-1|NA|NA
CSARWTEDEQFF
TGCAGTGCTAGATGGACAGAGGATGAGCAGTTCTTC
>TRBV6-1|TRBJ2-7|NA|NA
CASSPGHGFYEQYF
TGTGCCAGCAGTCCGGGACACGGCTTCTACGAGCAGTACTTC
>TRBV7-9|TRBJ1-6|NA|NA
CASSLRGPPDRRYNSPLHF
TGTGCCAGCAGCTTAAGAGGGCCCCCCGACAGAAGATATAATTCACCCCTCCACTTT
>TRBV5-6|TRBJ2-4|NA|NA
CASRRGRLAKNIQYF
TGTGCCAGCCGACGGGGGCGTCTAGCCAAAAACATTCAGTACTTC
>TRBV7-9|TRBJ2-7|NA|NA
CASSLRAGRGTYEQYF
TGTGCCAGCAGCTTAAGGGCGGGACGTGGGACCTACGAGCAGTACTTC
>TRBV27|TRBJ1-6|NA|NA
CASSHGSIYNSPLHF
TGTGCCAGCAGTCACGGGTCGATCTATAATTCACCCCTCCACTTT
>TRBV7-6|TRBJ2-5|TRBD1|few
CASSLESTGPQTQYF
TGTGCCAGCAGCTTAGAGTCGACAGGGCCCCAGACCCAGTACTTC